The TCR beta chain under discussion was sequenced for a study of blood T cell repertoires in COVID-19. Across the study: The United States, Italy and Spain were the sources of the acute and convalescent COVID-19 samples. T cells, B-cell-depleted T cells, or PBMCs provided the cDNA or gDNA that served as material.

V gave up 1 base and J gave up 5 bases, with 32 bases separating them. This CDR3 contains 21 residues. Germline-derived CDR1 and CDR2 are LNHNV and YYDKDF (reference sequence). This clone was observed once. In the authors' methods: Nucleated cell number was recorded as an estimate derived from reference gene primer amplification. Profiling relied on immunoSEQ multiplex PCR, and the TCRdb table lists in-frame clones only, not all of them. V, J and clone size were drawn from that table, and D and trimming were deduced from the DNA. The data contain about 140,000 clones, more than 80% of them singletons.

This TCR was recovered from an elderly woman with acute or convalescent COVID-19. Sequences were obtained from peripheral blood. The chain has TRBV15 and TRBJ1-1, with D tentatively TRBD1 (5 bases). This CDR3 reads CATSRATGGSYGIDPWTEAFF. The CDR3 region has the DNA TGTGCCACCAGCAGAGCTACAGGTGGTAGTTATGGGATTGACCCTTGGACTGAAGCTTTCTTT.